The source of this T cell receptor (beta chain) is a study of early stage breast cancer tumors. The overall study: Of roughly 17 invasive breast tumors, about a dozen were hormone receptor-positive, HER2-negative.

CDR3 length: 18 amino acids. On this clone: Its antigen remains unidentified.

Profiling relied on immunoSEQ multiplex PCR, and the TCRdb table lists in-frame clones only, not all of them. The sample lists some 9,700 clones, 60% to 85% seen once, with approximately 8.8% in the top ten. Findings and limits, study-wide: Unsorted bulk genomic DNA sequencing lacked pairing and functional marker data.

This receptor was taken from a person aged 40 to 50 with breast cancer. This chain uses TRBV12-2 with TRBJ2-7. TRBV12-2 is a pseudogene locus. The sequencing sample was made of normal breast tissue next to the tumor. DNA of the CDR3: TGTGCAAGTCGCTTAGTGATAGTCGAACGGACGCCGGTTTACGAGCAGTACTTC. This encodes CASRLVIVERTPVYEQYF.